Included here is one TCR beta chain sequence, with context. Using immunoSEQ multiplex PCR, the repertoire was profiled, and TCRdb retains in-frame clones only, with some absent. The repertoire includes around 330,000 clones, over 75% of them detected once, and around 9.5% sits in the top ten. This CDR3 comprises 15 residues. Trimming shortened V by 4 bases and J by 7 bases, and 18 bases separated the two germline ends. Germline loops: CDR1 SGHTS, CDR2 YDEGEE. The data stem from a study of blood T cell repertoires in COVID-19. The overall study: T cells, B-cell-depleted T cells, or PBMCs supplied cDNA or gDNA.

Participants were aged 18 to 89 years, lived in 24 US areas, and enrolled virtually. Among Cohort 3 donors, those recovered had two negative PCRs, clearance, or symptom resolution. Sequencing used PBMCs or T cells enriched from blood (not recorded which). The chain joins TRBV5-8 to TRBJ2-1; D might be TRBD1 (6 bases). The clonotype originates from a woman in her thirties or forties who had recovered from COVID-19. CDR3 bases: TGTGCCAGCAGCCTCTGGGGGCGCTTGGGGAATGAGCAGTTCTTC. It translates to CASSLWGRLGNEQFF.